The 5 T cell receptor beta chains below all came from one sample that was sequenced in a study of graft-versus-host responses after intestinal transplantation. For these TCRs, the target antigens are not known. Sequenced by immunoSEQ multiplex PCR; TCRdb stores in-frame clones only, minus some. This sample carries some 110,000 clones, approximately 90% of them seen once, and the ten largest clones take 0.2% to 0.25%. The source was unstimulated CD4+ T cells sorted from spleen or lymph node cells, collected before transplant. These receptors all come from a human donor who was the organ donor for an intestinal transplant.

The V and J genes are TRBV6-6 and TRBJ2-7, with TRBD2 identical over 9 bases. The CDR3 loop spans 16 amino acids. The V gene's germline CDR1 is MNHNY and CDR2 SVGAGI (reference sequence). The V segment lost 5 bases and the J segment 2 bases; nucleotides outside the gene matches: 10. This chain's CDR3 is CASSRPSGRPTYEQYF. CDR3 nucleotide sequence: TGTGCCAGCAGTCGCCCCAGCGGGAGGCCAACCTACGAGCAGTACTTC.

The chain combines TRBV9 with TRBJ2-2; possibly TRBD2 for D (5 bases). Germline V gene sequence: CDR1 SGDLS, CDR2 YYNGEE. The CDR3 is 15 amino acids. The V and J ends lost 1 base and 3 bases respectively, with 10 bases between them. The CDR3 nucleotides read TGTGCCAGCAGCGTATCGTGGGGAGACACCGGGGAGCTGTTTTTT. Its translation is CASSVSWGDTGELFF. Filled out from reference TRBV9 and TRBJ2-2, the complete variable domain reads DSGVTQTPKHLITATGQRVTLRCSPRSGDLSVYWYQQSLDQGLQFLIQYYNGEERAKGNILERFSAQQFPDLHSELNLSSLELGDSALYFCASSVSWGDTGELFFGEGSRLTVL.

The J gene is TRBJ1-1, the V gene TRBV9; D is ambiguous. This CDR3 comprises 13 residues. Germline values: CDR1 SGDLS, CDR2 YYNGEE. V was cut by 2 bases and J by 3 bases, with 8 bases left in between. CDR3 in DNA: TGTGCCAGCAGCGTTAGACGAGACACTGAAGCTTTCTTT. It translates to CASSVRRDTEAFF.

The chain has TRBV10-3 and TRBJ2-3, with 8 bases identical to TRBD2. Germline CDR1 is ENHRY and CDR2 is SYGVKD. This CDR3 is built from 15 residues. V shed 5 bases, J shed 0 bases, and the junction held 4 bases outside the gene matches. CDR3 loop: CAISKLAESTDTQYF. Here the CDR3 DNA reads TGTGCCATCAGTAAACTAGCGGAGAGCACAGATACGCAGTATTTT.

This clone appeared once. The rearrangement uses TRBV5-1 and TRBJ2-2; 10 nucleotides agree with TRBD2. The germline V gene encodes CDR1 SGHRS and CDR2 YFSETQ. V shed 0 bases and J 1 base; nucleotides not matched to a gene: 0. The CDR3 sequence is 16 residues long. The CDR3 spells CASSLVAGGNTGELFF. CDR3 nucleotides: TGCGCCAGCAGCTTGGTAGCGGGAGGGAACACCGGGGAGCTGTTTTTT.